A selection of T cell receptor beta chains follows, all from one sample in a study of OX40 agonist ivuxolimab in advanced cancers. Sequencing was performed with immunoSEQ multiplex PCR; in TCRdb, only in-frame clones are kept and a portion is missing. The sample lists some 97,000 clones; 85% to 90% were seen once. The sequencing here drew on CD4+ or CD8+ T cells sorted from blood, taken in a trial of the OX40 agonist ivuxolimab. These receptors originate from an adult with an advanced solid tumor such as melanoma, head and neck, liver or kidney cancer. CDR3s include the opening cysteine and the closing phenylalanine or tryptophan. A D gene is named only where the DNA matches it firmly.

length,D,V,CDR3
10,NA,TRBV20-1,CSARSYGYTF
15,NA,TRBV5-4,CASSRGGGLTDTQYF
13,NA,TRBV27,CASSLTGAAEAFF
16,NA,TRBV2,CASNVEGFLSGNTIYF
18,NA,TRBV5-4,CASSLALVKDRRDEKLFF
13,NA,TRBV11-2,CASSLVGPYEQYF
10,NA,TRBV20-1,CSASAPEQYF
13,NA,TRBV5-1,CASSWDAATEAFF
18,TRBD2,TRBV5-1,CASSPMRGSGVLYNEQFF
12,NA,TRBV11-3,CASSLVAFEQYF
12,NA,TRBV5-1,CASSRGLTEAFF
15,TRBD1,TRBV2,CASSAETGGGETQYF
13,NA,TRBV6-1,CASKKLADYEQYF
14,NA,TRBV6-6,CASSYSLGANVLTF
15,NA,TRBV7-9,CASSKSGDSNQPQHF
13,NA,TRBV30,CAWGVQGGQPQHF
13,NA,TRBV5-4,CASSLYHRETQYF
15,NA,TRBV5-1,CASSLVAGDNSPLHF
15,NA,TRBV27,CASSLSGREQETQYF
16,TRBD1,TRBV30,CAWSYPGQAFQETQYF
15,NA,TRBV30,CAWQEDMTANYGYTF
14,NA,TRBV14,CASSPRGSNQPQHF